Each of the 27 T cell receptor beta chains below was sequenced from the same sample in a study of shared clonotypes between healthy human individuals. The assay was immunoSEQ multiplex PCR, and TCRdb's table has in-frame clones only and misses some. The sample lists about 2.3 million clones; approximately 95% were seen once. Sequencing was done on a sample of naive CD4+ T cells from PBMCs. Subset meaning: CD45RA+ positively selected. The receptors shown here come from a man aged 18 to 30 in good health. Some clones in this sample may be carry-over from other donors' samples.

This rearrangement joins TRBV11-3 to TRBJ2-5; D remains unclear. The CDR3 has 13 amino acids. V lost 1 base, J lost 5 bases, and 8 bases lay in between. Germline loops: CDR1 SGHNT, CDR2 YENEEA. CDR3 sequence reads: CASSLGVRETQYF. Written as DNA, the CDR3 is TGTGCCAGCAGCTTAGGGGTCAGGGAGACCCAGTACTTC. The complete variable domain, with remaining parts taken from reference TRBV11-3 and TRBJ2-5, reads EAGVVQSPRYKIIEKKQPVAFWCNPISGHNTLYWYLQNLGQGPELLIRYENEEAVDDSQLPKDRFSAERLKGVDSTLKIQPAELGDSAVYLCASSLGVRETQYFGPGTRLLVL.

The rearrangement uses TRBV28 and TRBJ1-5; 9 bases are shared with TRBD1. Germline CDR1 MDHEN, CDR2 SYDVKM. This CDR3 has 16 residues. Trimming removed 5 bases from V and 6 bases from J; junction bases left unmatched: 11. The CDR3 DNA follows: TGTGCCAGCAGTCCCAGGACAGGGGTTTTAGGTCAGCCCCAGCATTTT. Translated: CASSPRTGVLGQPQHF. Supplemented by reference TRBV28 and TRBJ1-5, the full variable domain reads DVKVTQSSRYLVKRTGEKVFLECVQDMDHENMFWYRQDPGLGLRLIYFSYDVKMKEKGDIPEGYSVSREKKERFSLILESASTNQTSMYLCASSPRTGVLGQPQHFGDGTRLSIL.

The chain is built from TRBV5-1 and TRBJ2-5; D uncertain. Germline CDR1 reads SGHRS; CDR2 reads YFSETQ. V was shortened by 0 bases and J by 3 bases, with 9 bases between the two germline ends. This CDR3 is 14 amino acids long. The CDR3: CASSLGPSKETQYF. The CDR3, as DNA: TGCGCCAGCAGCTTGGGCCCCTCCAAAGAGACCCAGTACTTC.

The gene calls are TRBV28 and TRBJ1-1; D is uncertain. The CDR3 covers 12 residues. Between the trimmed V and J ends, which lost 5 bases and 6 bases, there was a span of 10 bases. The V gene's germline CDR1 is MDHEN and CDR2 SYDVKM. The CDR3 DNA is TGTGCCAGCAGTCCCCGGTGGTCTGAAGCTTTCTTT. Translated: CASSPRWSEAFF.

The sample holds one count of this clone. The DNA of the CDR3 is TGCGCCAGCAGCCTACAGACTAGCGGGAGCTCTGGGGCCAACGTCCTGACTTTC. Amino acids: CASSLQTSGSSGANVLTF. The rearrangement joins TRBV4-1 to TRBJ2-6; 12 nucleotides match TRBD2. Losses at the gene ends were 4 bases for V and 0 bases for J; bases not matched to a gene: 4. CDR3 length: 18 residues. Germline assignment: CDR1 MGHRA and CDR2 YSYEKL.

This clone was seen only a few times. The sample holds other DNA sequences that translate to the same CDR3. CDR3 bases: TGTGCCTGGAGTGTGCGTCCTAATCAGCCCCAGCATTTT. Protein sequence: CAWSVRPNQPQHF. This chain links TRBV30 with TRBJ1-5; no clear D gene. V was pared by 0 bases and J by 4 bases, with 7 bases between. The CDR3 loop spans 13 amino acids. CDR1 and CDR2 from the germline V gene are GTSNPN and SVGIG (reference sequence).

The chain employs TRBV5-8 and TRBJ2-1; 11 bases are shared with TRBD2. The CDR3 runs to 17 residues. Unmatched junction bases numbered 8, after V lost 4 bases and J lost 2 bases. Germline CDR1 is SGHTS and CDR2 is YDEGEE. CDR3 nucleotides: TGTGCCAGCAGCCACCTTAGCGGGAGGGGTCCCTACAATGAGCAGTTCTTC. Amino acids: CASSHLSGRGPYNEQFF.

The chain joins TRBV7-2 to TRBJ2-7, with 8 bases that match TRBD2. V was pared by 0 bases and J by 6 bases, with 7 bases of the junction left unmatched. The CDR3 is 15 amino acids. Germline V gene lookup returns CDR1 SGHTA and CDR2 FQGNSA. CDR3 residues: CASSLAIAGSLEQYF. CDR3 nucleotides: TGTGCCAGCAGCTTAGCCATAGCGGGATCCCTCGAGCAGTACTTC. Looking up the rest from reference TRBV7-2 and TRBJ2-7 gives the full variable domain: GAGVSQSPSNKVTEKGKDVELRCDPISGHTALYWYRQSLGQGLEFLIYFQGNSAPDKSGLPSDRFSAERTGGSVSTLTIQRTQQEDSAVYLCASSLAIAGSLEQYFGPGTRLTVT.

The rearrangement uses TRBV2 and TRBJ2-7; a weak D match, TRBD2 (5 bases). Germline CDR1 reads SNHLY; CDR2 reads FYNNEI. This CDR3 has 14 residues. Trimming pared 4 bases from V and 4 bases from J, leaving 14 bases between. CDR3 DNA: TGTGCCAGCAGTGGAACCGTTCGAGGGTACGAGCAGTACTTC. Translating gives CASSGTVRGYEQYF.

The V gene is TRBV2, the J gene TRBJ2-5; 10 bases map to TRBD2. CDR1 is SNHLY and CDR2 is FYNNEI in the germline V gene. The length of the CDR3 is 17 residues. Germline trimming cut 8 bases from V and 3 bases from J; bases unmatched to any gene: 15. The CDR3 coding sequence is TGTGCCAGCTCCGCAAAGGGGAGGACTAGCGGAAAAGAGACCCAGTACTTC. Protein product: CASSAKGRTSGKETQYF.

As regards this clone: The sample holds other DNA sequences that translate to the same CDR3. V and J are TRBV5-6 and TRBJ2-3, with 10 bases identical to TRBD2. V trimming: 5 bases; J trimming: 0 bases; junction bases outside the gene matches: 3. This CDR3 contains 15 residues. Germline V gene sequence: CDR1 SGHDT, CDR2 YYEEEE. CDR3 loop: CASSRTSGSTDTQYF. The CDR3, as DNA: TGTGCCAGCAGTCGGACTAGCGGTAGCACAGATACGCAGTATTTT. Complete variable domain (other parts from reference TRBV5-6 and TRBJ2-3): DAGVTQSPTHLIKTRGQQVTLRCSPKSGHDTVSWYQQALGQGPQFIFQYYEEEERQRGNFPDRFSGHQFPNYSSELNVNALLLGDSALYLCASSRTSGSTDTQYFGPGTRLTVL.

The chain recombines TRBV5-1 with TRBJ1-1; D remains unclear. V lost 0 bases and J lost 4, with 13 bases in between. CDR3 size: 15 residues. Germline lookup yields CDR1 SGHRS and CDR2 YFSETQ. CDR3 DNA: TGCGCCAGCAGCTTGGGGGCAGGTTCGGGCACTGAAGCTTTCTTT. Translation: CASSLGAGSGTEAFF.

The CDR3 region has the DNA TGTGCCAGCAGTTTAGGCTACCCCCTCCTACGGGACAGTGCCTACGAGCAGTACTTC. Amino acids: CASSLGYPLLRDSAYEQYF. V is TRBV27 and J is TRBJ2-7; 7 positions match TRBD1. This CDR3 region has 19 residues. Germline trimming cut 2 bases from V and 2 bases from J; bases unmatched to any gene: 18. CDR1 is MNHEY and CDR2 is SMNVEV in the germline V gene (reference sequence).

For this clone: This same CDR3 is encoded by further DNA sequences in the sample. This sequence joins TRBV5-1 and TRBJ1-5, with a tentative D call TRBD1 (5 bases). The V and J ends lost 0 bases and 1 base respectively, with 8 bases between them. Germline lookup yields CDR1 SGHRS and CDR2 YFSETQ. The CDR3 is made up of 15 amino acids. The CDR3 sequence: CASSLEGVSNQPQHF. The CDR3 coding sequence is TGCGCCAGCAGCTTGGAAGGGGTGAGCAATCAGCCCCAGCATTTT.

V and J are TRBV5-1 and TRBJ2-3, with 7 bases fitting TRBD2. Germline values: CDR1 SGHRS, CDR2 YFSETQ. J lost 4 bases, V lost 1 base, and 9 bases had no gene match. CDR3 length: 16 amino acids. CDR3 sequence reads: CASSLMGGIEADTQYF. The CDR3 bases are TGCGCCAGCAGCTTGATGGGAGGGATAGAAGCAGATACGCAGTATTTT. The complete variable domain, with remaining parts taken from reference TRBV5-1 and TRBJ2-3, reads KAGVTQTPRYLIKTRGQQVTLSCSPISGHRSVSWYQQTPGQGLQFLFEYFSETQRNKGNFPGRFSGRQFSNSRSEMNVSTLELGDSALYLCASSLMGGIEADTQYFGPGTRLTVL.

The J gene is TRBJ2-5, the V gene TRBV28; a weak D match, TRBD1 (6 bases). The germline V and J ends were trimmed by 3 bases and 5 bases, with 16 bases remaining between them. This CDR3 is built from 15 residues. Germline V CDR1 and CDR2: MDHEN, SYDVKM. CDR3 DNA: TGTGCCAGCAGTTTGTTCTCAGGGGATGAGGAGACCCAGTACTTC. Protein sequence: CASSLFSGDEETQYF.

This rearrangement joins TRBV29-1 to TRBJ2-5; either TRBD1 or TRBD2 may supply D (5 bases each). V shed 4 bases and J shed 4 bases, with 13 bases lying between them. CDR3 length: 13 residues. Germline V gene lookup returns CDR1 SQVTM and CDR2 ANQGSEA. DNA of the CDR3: TGCAGCGTTGTCAGGGACCATGGAGAGACCCAGTACTTC. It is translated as CSVVRDHGETQYF.

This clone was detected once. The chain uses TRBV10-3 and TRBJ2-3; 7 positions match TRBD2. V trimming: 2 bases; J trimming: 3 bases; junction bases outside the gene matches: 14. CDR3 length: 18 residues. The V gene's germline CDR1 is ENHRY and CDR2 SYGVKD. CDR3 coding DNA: TGTGCCATCAGTGAGCCGCCAGGAGCGGGAATTGGGACAGATACGCAGTATTTT. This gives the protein CAISEPPGAGIGTDTQYF.

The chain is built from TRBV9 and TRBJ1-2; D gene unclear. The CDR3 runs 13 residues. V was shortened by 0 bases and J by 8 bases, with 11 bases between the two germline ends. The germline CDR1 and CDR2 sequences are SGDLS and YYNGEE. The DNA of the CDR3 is TGTGCCAGCAGCGTAGACTTAAAAAGGGGCTACACCTTC. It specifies CASSVDLKRGYTF.

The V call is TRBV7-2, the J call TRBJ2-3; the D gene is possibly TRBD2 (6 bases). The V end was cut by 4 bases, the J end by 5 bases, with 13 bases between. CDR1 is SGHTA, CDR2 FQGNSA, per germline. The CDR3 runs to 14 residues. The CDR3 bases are TGTGCCAGCAGCTCCCGGTCCGGGGGAGATACGCAGTATTTT. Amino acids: CASSSRSGGDTQYF.

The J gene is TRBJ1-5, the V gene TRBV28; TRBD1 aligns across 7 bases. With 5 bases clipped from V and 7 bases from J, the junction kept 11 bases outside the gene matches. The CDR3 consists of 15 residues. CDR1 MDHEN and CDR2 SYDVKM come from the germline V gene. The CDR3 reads CASSRGGQPPQPQHF. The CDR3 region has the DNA TGTGCCAGCAGTAGGGGGGGACAGCCGCCCCAGCCCCAGCATTTT.

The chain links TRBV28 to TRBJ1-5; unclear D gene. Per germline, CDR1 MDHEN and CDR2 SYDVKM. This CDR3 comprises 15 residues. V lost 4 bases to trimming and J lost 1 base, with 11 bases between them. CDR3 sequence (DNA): TGTGCCAGCAGTTATCTGGTCGGCAGCAATCAGCCCCAGCATTTT. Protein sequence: CASSYLVGSNQPQHF.

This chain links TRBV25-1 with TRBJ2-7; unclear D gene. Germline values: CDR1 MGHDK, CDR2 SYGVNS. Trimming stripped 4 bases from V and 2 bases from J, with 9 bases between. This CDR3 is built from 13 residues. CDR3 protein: CASSVQGAYEQYF. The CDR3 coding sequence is TGTGCCAGCAGTGTACAAGGAGCCTACGAGCAGTACTTC.

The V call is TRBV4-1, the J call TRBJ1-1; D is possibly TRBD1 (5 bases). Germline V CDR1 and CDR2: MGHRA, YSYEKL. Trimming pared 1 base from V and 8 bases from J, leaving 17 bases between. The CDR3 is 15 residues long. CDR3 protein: CASSQVPGGGSEAFF. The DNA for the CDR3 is TGCGCCAGCAGCCAAGTCCCCGGGGGGGGGTCGGAAGCTTTCTTT.

The chain's CDR3 is CAWSGEWDKLFF. CDR3 DNA: TGTGCCTGGAGTGGGGAATGGGACAAACTGTTTTTT. V and J are TRBV30 and TRBJ1-4; TRBD1 is a possible D gene (5 bases). V was shortened by 1 base and J by 11 bases, with 11 bases between the two germline ends. Per germline, CDR1 GTSNPN and CDR2 SVGIG (reference sequence). The CDR3 loop spans 12 amino acids.

CDR3 DNA: TGTGCCAGCAGCTTACCAGGGGGGGGTGCCTCCTACGAGCAGTACTTC. Its protein product is CASSLPGGGASYEQYF. V and J are TRBV7-9 and TRBJ2-7; D possibly matches TRBD1 or TRBD2 (7 bases each). The germline V gene has CDR1 SEHNR and CDR2 FQNEAQ (reference sequence). The germline V and J ends were trimmed by 2 bases and 0 bases, with 14 bases remaining between them. The CDR3 runs 16 residues.

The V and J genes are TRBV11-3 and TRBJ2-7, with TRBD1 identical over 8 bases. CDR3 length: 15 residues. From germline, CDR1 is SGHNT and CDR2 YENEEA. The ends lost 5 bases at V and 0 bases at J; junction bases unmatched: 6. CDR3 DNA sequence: TGTGCCAGCAGCCTACAGACAGGGGACTCCTACGAGCAGTACTTC. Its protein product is CASSLQTGDSYEQYF.